This is a list of T cell receptor beta chains from one sample in a study of cytomegalovirus exposure and HLA in healthy donors. TCRdb's table, derived via immunoSEQ multiplex PCR, lists solely in-frame clones and lacks some. The sample shows nearly 200,000 clones, 65% to 90% of them seen only once. The sample was PBMCs. These receptors originate from a woman aged 30 to 39 in good health and CMV-seropositive. CDR3s include the opening cysteine and the closing phenylalanine or tryptophan. A D gene is named only where the DNA matches it firmly. Only some rows state a clone size, as once, few, many or a class for expanded clones.

j_gene: TRBJ2-2; len: 13; d_gene: -; abundance: -; v_gene: TRBV27; CDR3nt: TGTGCCAGCAGGGACACGAACACCGGGGAGCTGTTTTTT; CDR3aa: CASRDTNTGELFF
j_gene: TRBJ2-1; len: 15; d_gene: TRBD2; abundance: -; v_gene: TRBV2; CDR3nt: TGTGCCAGCACTCTGAGCGGGAGGGCCGGCAATGAGCAGTTCTTC; CDR3aa: CASTLSGRAGNEQFF
j_gene: TRBJ1-2; len: 14; d_gene: -; abundance: -; v_gene: TRBV9; CDR3nt: TGTGCCAGCAGCGTACACTTAGCTAACTATGGCTACACCTTC; CDR3aa: CASSVHLANYGYTF
j_gene: TRBJ2-1; len: 16; d_gene: TRBD2; abundance: -; v_gene: TRBV5-4; CDR3nt: TGTGCCAGCAGCCCCGCTCCCAGCGGGGGTCACAATGAGCAGTTCTTC; CDR3aa: CASSPAPSGGHNEQFF
j_gene: TRBJ2-1; len: 15; d_gene: TRBD2; abundance: -; v_gene: TRBV7-8; CDR3nt: TGTGCCAGCAGCTTAGCGGGCGGGAGTATCAATGAGCAGTTCTTC; CDR3aa: CASSLAGGSINEQFF
j_gene: TRBJ1-2; len: 13; d_gene: -; abundance: -; v_gene: TRBV6-6; CDR3nt: TGTGCCAGCAGACACGACAGCAACTATGGCTACACCTTC; CDR3aa: CASRHDSNYGYTF
j_gene: TRBJ2-2; len: 12; d_gene: -; abundance: -; v_gene: TRBV2; CDR3nt: TGTGCCATTAACCCGGGGGCCGGGGAGCTGTTTTTT; CDR3aa: CAINPGAGELFF
j_gene: TRBJ2-7; len: 19; d_gene: TRBD2; abundance: -; v_gene: TRBV27; CDR3nt: TGTGCCAGCAGTTTTCTTGATCCCGGACTAGCGGGACTCTCCTACGAGCAGTACTTC; CDR3aa: CASSFLDPGLAGLSYEQYF
j_gene: TRBJ2-4; len: 17; d_gene: TRBD2; abundance: -; v_gene: TRBV2; CDR3nt: TGTGCCAGCAGTGAACTCTCGGGGGGACTAGCCAAAAACATTCAGTACTTC; CDR3aa: CASSELSGGLAKNIQYF
j_gene: TRBJ2-5; len: 18; d_gene: TRBD2; abundance: -; v_gene: TRBV2; CDR3nt: TGTGCCAGCAGTGAAAAGGCTAGCGGGAGGGTTTGGCAAGAGACCCAGTACTTC; CDR3aa: CASSEKASGRVWQETQYF
j_gene: TRBJ1-1; len: 14; d_gene: -; abundance: -; v_gene: TRBV2; CDR3nt: TGTGCCAGCAGTGCGGAGACAGCGAACACTGAAGCTTTCTTT; CDR3aa: CASSAETANTEAFF
j_gene: TRBJ1-2; len: 15; d_gene: -; abundance: few; v_gene: TRBV2; CDR3nt: TGTGCCAGCAGACCCGGGACGGCGGGGAACTATGGCTACACCTTC; CDR3aa: CASRPGTAGNYGYTF
j_gene: TRBJ1-1; len: 13; d_gene: -; abundance: -; v_gene: TRBV11-2; CDR3nt: TGTGCCAGCAGCTTTCAGGTGGACACTGAAGCTTTCTTT; CDR3aa: CASSFQVDTEAFF
j_gene: TRBJ1-3; len: 15; d_gene: -; abundance: -; v_gene: TRBV28; CDR3nt: TGTGCCAGCAGTCAGCCAGGAAGACCTGGAAACACCATATATTTT; CDR3aa: CASSQPGRPGNTIYF
j_gene: TRBJ2-3; len: 15; d_gene: TRBD2; abundance: -; v_gene: TRBV7-9; CDR3nt: TGTGCCAGCAGCTTCAGCGGGAGAAATGATGGTACGCAGTATTTT; CDR3aa: CASSFSGRNDGTQYF
j_gene: TRBJ2-7; len: 14; d_gene: TRBD1; abundance: -; v_gene: TRBV5-1; CDR3nt: TGCGCCAGCAGCTTGGACCAACAGGGGGACGAGCAGTACTTC; CDR3aa: CASSLDQQGDEQYF
j_gene: TRBJ1-5; len: 14; d_gene: TRBD1; abundance: few; v_gene: TRBV29-1; CDR3nt: TGCAGCGTTGCCCCAGGGGGATTCAATCAGCCCCAGCATTTT; CDR3aa: CSVAPGGFNQPQHF
j_gene: TRBJ2-7; len: 11; d_gene: -; abundance: -; v_gene: TRBV28; CDR3nt: TGTGCCAGCAGGCACAGCTACGAGCAGTACTTC; CDR3aa: CASRHSYEQYF
j_gene: TRBJ1-1; len: 14; d_gene: -; abundance: once; v_gene: TRBV30; CDR3nt: TGTGCCAGGAAGCTTTTAATGAGGGACACTGAAGCTTTCTTT; CDR3aa: CARKLLMRDTEAFF
j_gene: TRBJ2-1; len: 13; d_gene: TRBD2; abundance: -; v_gene: TRBV29-1; CDR3nt: TGCAGCCTAGCTAGCGGAGTCTACAATGAGCAGTTCTTC; CDR3aa: CSLASGVYNEQFF
j_gene: TRBJ2-1; len: 15; d_gene: TRBD1; abundance: once; v_gene: TRBV5-1; CDR3nt: TGCGCCAGCAGGCTGGCCGGGACAGGGTGGGATGAGCAGTTCTTC; CDR3aa: CASRLAGTGWDEQFF
j_gene: TRBJ1-1; len: 13; d_gene: -; abundance: -; v_gene: TRBV6-5; CDR3nt: TGTGCCAGCAGCCCTCATGAGGCCACTGAAGCTTTCTTT; CDR3aa: CASSPHEATEAFF
j_gene: TRBJ2-2; len: 15; d_gene: -; abundance: -; v_gene: TRBV6-5; CDR3nt: TGTGCCAGCAGCAAGAAACAGGGAGGGTCGGCGAAGCTGTTTTTT; CDR3aa: CASSKKQGGSAKLFF
j_gene: TRBJ1-2; len: 16; d_gene: TRBD1; abundance: -; v_gene: TRBV28; CDR3nt: TGTGCCAGCACCCCACCCAGCGGACAGGGATTATATGGCTACACCTTC; CDR3aa: CASTPPSGQGLYGYTF
j_gene: TRBJ1-2; len: 14; d_gene: -; abundance: few; v_gene: TRBV6-5; CDR3nt: TGTGCCAGCAGTTACTCGATCTCGGGCTATGGCTACACCTTC; CDR3aa: CASSYSISGYGYTF
j_gene: TRBJ2-1; len: 14; d_gene: TRBD2; abundance: -; v_gene: TRBV6-6; CDR3nt: TGTGCCAGCAGCCTTCCGGGACCCGCGGGAGGGCAGTTCTTC; CDR3aa: CASSLPGPAGGQFF
j_gene: TRBJ1-2; len: 15; d_gene: TRBD1; abundance: -; v_gene: TRBV19; CDR3nt: TGTGCCAGTAGTACAGGGGGACAGCTGATCTATGGCTACACCTTC; CDR3aa: CASSTGGQLIYGYTF
j_gene: TRBJ1-2; len: 17; d_gene: TRBD1; abundance: -; v_gene: TRBV5-1; CDR3nt: TGCGCCACCGGGACAGGGGGCGGTGGTTCTATTAACTATGGCTACACCTTC; CDR3aa: CATGTGGGGSINYGYTF
j_gene: TRBJ2-5; len: 14; d_gene: TRBD2; abundance: few; v_gene: TRBV7-2; CDR3nt: TGTGCCAGCAGCTATAGACTAGCGAAAGAGACCCAGTACTTC; CDR3aa: CASSYRLAKETQYF
j_gene: TRBJ1-2; len: 12; d_gene: -; abundance: few; v_gene: TRBV29-1; CDR3nt: TGCAGCGTTGACGAGCTGAGGTATGGCTACACCTTC; CDR3aa: CSVDELRYGYTF
j_gene: TRBJ1-1; len: 14; d_gene: TRBD1; abundance: once; v_gene: TRBV27; CDR3nt: TGTGCCAGCAGGACAGGGGGCTCCAACACTGAAGCTTTCTTT; CDR3aa: CASRTGGSNTEAFF
j_gene: TRBJ2-2; len: 15; d_gene: -; abundance: -; v_gene: TRBV6-5; CDR3nt: TGTGCCAGCAGTTACGACAGGCGGAACACCGGGGAGCTGTTTTTT; CDR3aa: CASSYDRRNTGELFF
j_gene: TRBJ2-5; len: 13; d_gene: -; abundance: -; v_gene: TRBV5-4; CDR3nt: TGTGCCAGCAGCTGGACAGATCAAGAGACCCAGTACTTC; CDR3aa: CASSWTDQETQYF
j_gene: TRBJ1-5; len: 12; d_gene: -; abundance: -; v_gene: TRBV28; CDR3nt: TGTGCCAGCAAGCCTACTAATCAGCCCCAGCATTTT; CDR3aa: CASKPTNQPQHF
j_gene: TRBJ1-5; len: 16; d_gene: TRBD1; abundance: -; v_gene: TRBV4-1; CDR3nt: TGCGCCAGCAGCCACCCAACAGGGGCCAGCAATCAGCCCCAGCATTTT; CDR3aa: CASSHPTGASNQPQHF
j_gene: TRBJ2-2; len: 20; d_gene: TRBD2; abundance: -; v_gene: TRBV4-2; CDR3nt: TGTGCCAGCAGCCAAGCCTCGGGGACTAGCGGGAGGGCGGGCACCGGGGAGCTGTTTTTT; CDR3aa: CASSQASGTSGRAGTGELFF
j_gene: TRBJ1-5; len: 17; d_gene: -; abundance: few; v_gene: TRBV28; CDR3nt: TGTGCCAGCAGTTTATCCGGGGGGCTGGGGAGCAATCAGCCCCAGCATTTT; CDR3aa: CASSLSGGLGSNQPQHF
j_gene: TRBJ2-3; len: 18; d_gene: TRBD2; abundance: -; v_gene: TRBV18; CDR3nt: TGTGCCAGCTCACCAAAGGCCGTCGGCGGGAGTGGGCCAGATACGCAGTATTTT; CDR3aa: CASSPKAVGGSGPDTQYF
j_gene: TRBJ2-1; len: 18; d_gene: TRBD2; abundance: -; v_gene: TRBV5-1; CDR3nt: TGCGCCAGCAGCTTGGTGTTCCCTAGCGGTAGCTCCTACAATGAGCAGTTCTTC; CDR3aa: CASSLVFPSGSSYNEQFF
j_gene: TRBJ2-7; len: 12; d_gene: -; abundance: once; v_gene: TRBV30; CDR3nt: TGTGCCTGGTCCGCGGCTAACTACGAGCAGTACTTC; CDR3aa: CAWSAANYEQYF
j_gene: TRBJ2-7; len: 12; d_gene: -; abundance: few; v_gene: TRBV7-8; CDR3nt: TGTGCCAGCAGCGTCAGCGGCTACGAGCAGTACTTC; CDR3aa: CASSVSGYEQYF
j_gene: TRBJ1-1; len: 16; d_gene: -; abundance: -; v_gene: TRBV5-1; CDR3nt: TGCGCCAGCAGCTTGGAGGCCCGGCAGCCGGGCACTGAAGCTTTCTTT; CDR3aa: CASSLEARQPGTEAFF
j_gene: TRBJ2-1; len: 14; d_gene: -; abundance: -; v_gene: TRBV29-1; CDR3nt: TGCAGCGTCTCCCGGGACACCCCCTACAATGAGCAGTTCTTC; CDR3aa: CSVSRDTPYNEQFF
j_gene: TRBJ1-1; len: 11; d_gene: TRBD1; abundance: few; v_gene: TRBV28; CDR3nt: TGTGCCGGGGGGACAGCACAGGGAGCTTTCTTT; CDR3aa: CAGGTAQGAFF
j_gene: TRBJ1-2; len: 17; d_gene: -; abundance: -; v_gene: TRBV6-1; CDR3nt: TGTGCCAGCAGTGAAGCCAAGGGGTCTAACAGGTTTCATGGCTACACCTTC; CDR3aa: CASSEAKGSNRFHGYTF
j_gene: TRBJ2-7; len: 13; d_gene: TRBD1; abundance: -; v_gene: TRBV19; CDR3nt: TGTGCCAGTAGTGACAGGGCCACCTACGGGCAGTACTTC; CDR3aa: CASSDRATYGQYF
j_gene: TRBJ1-5; len: 15; d_gene: -; abundance: -; v_gene: TRBV6-1; CDR3nt: TGTGCCAGCACAAGAGGGCGGAATAGCAATCAGCCCCAGCATTTT; CDR3aa: CASTRGRNSNQPQHF
j_gene: TRBJ2-7; len: 14; d_gene: TRBD2; abundance: -; v_gene: TRBV25-1; CDR3nt: TGTGCCAGCAGTGAGTCTACTAGCGGGAGTCGGCAGTACTTC; CDR3aa: CASSESTSGSRQYF
j_gene: TRBJ2-7; len: 15; d_gene: -; abundance: -; v_gene: TRBV28; CDR3nt: TGTGCCAGCAGTTTACTTTCCTATGGCTCCTACGAGCAGTACTTC; CDR3aa: CASSLLSYGSYEQYF
j_gene: TRBJ1-5; len: 13; d_gene: -; abundance: -; v_gene: TRBV19; CDR3nt: TGTGCCAGTAGTATACCTGGGGGGGGGCCCCAGCATTTT; CDR3aa: CASSIPGGGPQHF
j_gene: TRBJ1-3; len: 15; d_gene: -; abundance: -; v_gene: TRBV2; CDR3nt: TGTGCCAGCAGTGTAACAGGGACGGGGGGAAACACCATATATTTT; CDR3aa: CASSVTGTGGNTIYF
j_gene: TRBJ2-3; len: 13; d_gene: -; abundance: few; v_gene: TRBV6-6; CDR3nt: TGTGCCAGCCACCTAGCTAGCACAGATACGCAGTATTTT; CDR3aa: CASHLASTDTQYF
j_gene: TRBJ2-1; len: 16; d_gene: TRBD1; abundance: -; v_gene: TRBV7-9; CDR3nt: TGTGCCAGCAGCTTAGTGACAGGGGGCTCCTACAATGAGCAGTTCTTC; CDR3aa: CASSLVTGGSYNEQFF
j_gene: TRBJ2-7; len: 13; d_gene: -; abundance: -; v_gene: TRBV6-1; CDR3nt: TGTGCCAGCAAAGCGACTGGTCCCTACGAGCAGTACTTC; CDR3aa: CASKATGPYEQYF
j_gene: TRBJ1-1; len: 16; d_gene: TRBD1; abundance: -; v_gene: TRBV6-5; CDR3nt: TGTGCCAGCAGTTACTCGAGGACAGGGGGCTTCACTGAAGCTTTCTTT; CDR3aa: CASSYSRTGGFTEAFF
j_gene: TRBJ2-3; len: 16; d_gene: -; abundance: -; v_gene: TRBV7-7; CDR3nt: TGTGCTAGCAGCTTAAATTCAGGACAGAGCACAGATACGCAGTATTTT; CDR3aa: CASSLNSGQSTDTQYF
j_gene: TRBJ1-4; len: 15; d_gene: -; abundance: -; v_gene: TRBV27; CDR3nt: TGTGCCAGCAGGGGTAGGGAGGCCACTAATGAAAAACTGTTTTTT; CDR3aa: CASRGREATNEKLFF